These 18 T cell receptor beta chains were all obtained from the same sample, sequenced in a study of early T cells in non-severe SARS-CoV-2 infection. TCRdb called the 5' RACE reads again in MiXCR, with one record for every CDR3 protein. This sample yields about 61,000 distinct CDR3 sequences, of which roughly a tenth are seen a single time; roughly 1.7% belongs to the top ten. Sequenced input: whole blood. All receptors derive from an adult who was a healthcare worker with PCR-confirmed SARS-CoV-2 infection or an uninfected control (not recorded which).

This clonotype was picked up many times. This chain uses TRBV20-1 with TRBJ1-2, with D maybe TRBD1 (6 bases). The CDR3 runs to 15 residues. V was trimmed by 6 bases and J by 0 bases, leaving 17 bases between them. Germline CDR1 and CDR2: DFQATT and SNEGSKA (reference sequence). This chain's CDR3 is CSAPNGGAPNYGYTF. CDR3 DNA: TGCAGTGCCCCCAACGGGGGGGCTCCTAACTATGGCTACACCTTC.

This clonotype is deemed medium-sized. The chain uses TRBV5-1 and TRBJ2-1; TRBD2 matches at 11 bases. The CDR3 length is 14 residues. The germline CDR1 and CDR2 sequences are SGHRS and YFSETQ. Unmatched junction bases numbered 6, after V lost 5 bases and J lost 8 bases. CDR3 in amino acids: CASSLYSGGDEQFF. The CDR3 DNA is TGCGCCAGCAGTCTATATAGCGGGGGGGATGAGCAGTTCTTC.

This clonotype is medium-sized (0.01 to 0.1%) in the sample. The CDR3 region is CASSSGGLSSGNTIYF. Written as DNA, the CDR3 is TGTGCCAGCAGCTCAGGGGGACTCAGCTCTGGAAACACCATATATTTT. V is TRBV9 and J is TRBJ1-3, with 7 bases identical to TRBD1. Germline V CDR1 and CDR2: SGDLS, YYNGEE. The V gene end was trimmed by 4 bases and the J gene end by 0 bases; junction bases not matched to a gene: 7. There are 16 residues in the CDR3.

V usage is TRBV2 and J usage is TRBJ2-2; no definite D call. Germline CDR1 SNHLY, CDR2 FYNNEI. CDR3 length: 11 residues. With 7 bases removed from V and 4 bases from J, the gap between germline ends came to 4 bases. CDR3 DNA: TGTGCCAGCACCCGCACCGGGGAGCTGTTTTTT. Translation: CASTRTGELFF.

This clonotype showed up just a few times. The chain has TRBV7-2 and TRBJ2-3; D perhaps matches TRBD2 (5 bases). V lost 5 bases and J lost 6, with 15 bases in between. The CDR3 has 14 residues. The germline gives CDR1 SGHTA, CDR2 FQGNSA. The CDR3 bases are TGTGCCAGCAGCAGAGAGGGTTCAACCGATACGCAGTATTTT. Encoded protein: CASSREGSTDTQYF.

This clonotype was seen ten or more times. The chain joins TRBV5-1 to TRBJ2-1; D unclear. This CDR3 is built from 15 residues. Trimming took off 0 bases at V and 1 base at J, with 8 bases between the two ends. Germline CDR1 is SGHRS and CDR2 is YFSETQ. CDR3: CASSLGLGSYNEQFF. CDR3 DNA sequence: TGCGCCAGCAGCTTGGGGCTAGGGTCCTACAATGAGCAGTTCTTC.

Ten or more counts support this clonotype. The chain carries TRBV20-1 and TRBJ2-1; no clear D gene. V gave up 6 bases and J gave up 7 bases, with 13 bases separating them. The CDR3 has 12 residues. The germline gives CDR1 DFQATT, CDR2 SNEGSKA (reference sequence). CDR3: CSARQQYNEQFF. The CDR3 DNA reads TGCAGTGCCCGCCAGCAATATAATGAGCAGTTCTTC.

This clonotype was recorded at least ten times. The V gene is TRBV6-2 or TRBV6-3, the J gene TRBJ2-4; 8 bases map to TRBD1. The CDR3 has 15 amino acids. V dropped 6 bases and J dropped 4; count of bases not matched to a gene: 8. CDR1 and CDR2 (germline): MNHEY, SVGEGT. The chain's CDR3 is CASRSDRGRKNIQYF. In DNA, the CDR3 is TGTGCCAGCAGATCCGACAGGGGAAGAAAAAACATTCAGTACTTC.

There are many counts of this clonotype. The CDR3 is CASSQRSGGLYEQYF. The DNA for the CDR3 is TGTGCCAGCAGCCAACGTAGCGGGGGGCTCTACGAGCAGTACTTC. This chain links TRBV3-1 with TRBJ2-7, with 10 positions matching TRBD2. V trimming: 2 bases; J trimming: 3 bases; junction bases outside the gene matches: 4. CDR1 and CDR2 (germline): LGHDT, YNNKEL (reference sequence). CDR3 length: 15 amino acids.

This clonotype was counted a few times. The chain joins TRBV3-1 to TRBJ2-1; 8 bases are a match to TRBD2. The CDR3 loop spans 16 amino acids. CDR1 is LGHDT and CDR2 is YNNKEL in the germline V gene (reference sequence). Unmatched junction bases numbered 9, after V lost 1 base and J lost 7 bases. The chain's CDR3 is CASSQVRGGLENEQFF. The CDR3, as DNA: TGTGCCAGCAGCCAAGTTCGGGGGGGCCTTGAGAATGAGCAGTTCTTC.

This clonotype was seen a handful of times. The chain recombines TRBV29-1 with TRBJ2-7; TRBD1 is a possible D gene (5 bases). The CDR3 has 14 amino acids. Germline-derived CDR1 and CDR2 are SQVTM and ANQGSEA. The ends were cut back, 4 bases at V and 3 bases at J, with 16 bases in the middle. CDR3: CSVGNRAGIYEQYF. CDR3 DNA: TGCAGCGTTGGCAACCGGGCAGGGATCTACGAGCAGTACTTC.

This clonotype was seen many times. The CDR3 DNA reads as TGTGCCAGCAGGGGTAGCGGGGGGACAGATACGCAGTATTTT. Residues: CASRGSGGTDTQYF. The chain recombines TRBV6-2 or TRBV6-3 with TRBJ2-3; the match to TRBD2 covers 10 bases. The trim removed 6 bases at V and 3 bases at J, leaving 3 bases unmatched. Germline V CDR1 and CDR2: MNHEY, SVGEGT. The CDR3 runs to 14 residues.

This clonotype was observed many times. V is TRBV12-3 or TRBV12-4 and J is TRBJ2-7; perhaps TRBD2 as D (6 bases). Trimming shortened V by 5 bases and J by 3 bases, and 14 bases separated the two germline ends. This CDR3 region has 14 residues. DNA of the CDR3: TGTGCCAGCAGTCTGGGGGGATACAGCTACGAGCAGTACTTC. Translation: CASSLGGYSYEQYF.

This chain links TRBV18 with TRBJ1-3; D possibly corresponds to TRBD1 (6 bases). The CDR3 contains 15 residues. Germline assignment: CDR1 KGHSH and CDR2 LQKENI. Trimming took 6 bases from V and 0 from J, leaving 12 bases between them. In DNA form, the CDR3 reads TGTGCCAGCTCTCCAGGGGTGGCCTCTGGAAACACCATATATTTT. It specifies CASSPGVASGNTIYF.

This clonotype was picked up many times. The J gene is TRBJ1-1, the V gene TRBV5-1, with 8 positions matching TRBD1. This CDR3 comprises 16 residues. CDR1 is SGHRS, CDR2 YFSETQ, per germline. Trimming at V came to 4 bases and at J to 5 bases, leaving 13 bases not matched to a gene. CDR3 in amino acids: CASSLDLGQGATEAFF. The CDR3 DNA is TGCGCCAGCAGCCTCGACCTGGGGCAGGGGGCTACTGAAGCTTTCTTT. Complete variable domain (other parts from reference TRBV5-1 and TRBJ1-1): KAGVTQTPRYLIKTRGQQVTLSCSPISGHRSVSWYQQTPGQGLQFLFEYFSETQRNKGNFPGRFSGRQFSNSRSEMNVSTLELGDSALYLCASSLDLGQGATEAFFGQGTRLTVV.

The chain is built from TRBV3-1 and TRBJ2-7; D gene ambiguous. Trimming took off 4 bases at V and 2 bases at J, with 9 bases between the two ends. The CDR3 consists of 13 residues. Per the germline V gene, CDR1 is LGHDT and CDR2 is YNNKEL (reference sequence). The CDR3 loop is CASSLLGTYEQYF. Here the CDR3 DNA reads TGTGCCAGCAGCCTACTTGGCACCTACGAGCAGTACTTC.

The chain combines TRBV2 with TRBJ1-2; the match to TRBD1 covers 8 bases. Trimming cost V 6 bases and J 4 bases; bases outside gene matches: 7. CDR3 length equals 14 residues. CDR1 and CDR2 from the germline V gene are SNHLY and FYNNEI. For the CDR3, the DNA is TGTGCCAGCAGCACCGGACAGGGCGGCTATGGCTACACCTTC. As protein: CASSTGQGGYGYTF.

This clonotype has more than one count but fewer than ten. As DNA, the CDR3 is TGCAGTGCCGGTCCGGTAGGGGGCCGATTCTTCACTGAAGCTTTCTTT. Translating it yields CSAGPVGGRFFTEAFF. This rearrangement joins TRBV20-1 to TRBJ1-1; 7 positions match TRBD1. CDR1 DFQATT and CDR2 SNEGSKA come from the germline V gene (reference sequence). CDR3 length: 16 amino acids. Germline trimming cut 6 bases from V and 4 bases from J; bases unmatched to any gene: 17.